This T cell receptor (beta chain) was retrieved from a study of blood T cell repertoires in COVID-19. Study as a whole: Samples taken during acute and convalescent COVID-19 were collected in the United States, Italy and Spain.

As handled by the study authors: Amplification of reference gene primers was used by the study to estimate nucleated cell counts. Method: immunoSEQ multiplex PCR; TCRdb's copy keeps in-frame clones and lacks some. D and trimming come from the DNA, and the V and J calls and clone size come from that table. Among roughly 79,000 clones, 80% to 90% were seen once, and the ten largest hold 5% to 6.5%. The CDR3 has 16 amino acids. V lost 0 bases, J lost 0 bases, and 13 bases lay in between. Germline V gene lookup returns CDR1 SGHNT and CDR2 YYREEE (reference sequence). The clonotype originates from a woman aged 45 to 65 with acute or convalescent COVID-19. The V call is TRBV5-4, the J call TRBJ2-7; D unresolved. Sequences were obtained from peripheral blood. The CDR3 DNA sequence: TGTGCCAGCAGCTTGGTTGCGCTCTTAAGCTCCTACGAGCAGTACTTC. It translates to CASSLVALLSSYEQYF.